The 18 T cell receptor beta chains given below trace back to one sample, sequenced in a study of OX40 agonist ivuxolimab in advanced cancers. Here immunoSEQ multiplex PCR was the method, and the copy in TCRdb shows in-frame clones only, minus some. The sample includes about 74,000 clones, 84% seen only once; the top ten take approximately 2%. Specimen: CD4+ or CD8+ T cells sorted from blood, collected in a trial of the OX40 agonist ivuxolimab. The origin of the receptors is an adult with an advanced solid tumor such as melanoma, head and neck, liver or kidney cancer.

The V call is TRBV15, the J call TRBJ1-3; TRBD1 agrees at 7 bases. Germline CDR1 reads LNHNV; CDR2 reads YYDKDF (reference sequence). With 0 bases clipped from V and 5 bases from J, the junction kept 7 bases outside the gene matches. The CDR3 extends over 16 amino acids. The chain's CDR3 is CATSREGTAGRNTIYF. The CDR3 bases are TGTGCCACCAGCAGAGAGGGGACAGCAGGACGAAACACCATATATTTT.

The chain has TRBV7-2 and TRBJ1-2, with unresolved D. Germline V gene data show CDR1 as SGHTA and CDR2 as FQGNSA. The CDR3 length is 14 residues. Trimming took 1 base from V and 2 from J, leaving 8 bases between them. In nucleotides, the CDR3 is TGTGCCAGCAGCTTAGATGCACAGAACTATGGCTACACCTTC. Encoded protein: CASSLDAQNYGYTF.

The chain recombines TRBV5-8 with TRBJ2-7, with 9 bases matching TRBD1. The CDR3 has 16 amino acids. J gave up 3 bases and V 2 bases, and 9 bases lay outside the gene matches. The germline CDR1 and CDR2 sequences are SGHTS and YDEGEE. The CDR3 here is CASSFTGTGINYEQYF. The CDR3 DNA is TGTGCCAGCAGCTTCACCGGGACAGGGATAAACTACGAGCAGTACTTC. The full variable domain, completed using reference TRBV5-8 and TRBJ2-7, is EAGVTQSPTHLIKTRGQQATLRCSPISGHTSVYWYQQALGLGLQFLLWYDEGEERNRGNFPPRFSGRQFPNYSSELNVNALELEDSALYLCASSFTGTGINYEQYFGPGTRLTVT.

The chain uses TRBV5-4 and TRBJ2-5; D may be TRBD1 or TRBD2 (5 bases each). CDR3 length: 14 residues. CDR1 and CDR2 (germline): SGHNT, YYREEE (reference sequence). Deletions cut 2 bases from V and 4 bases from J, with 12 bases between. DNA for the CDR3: TGTGCCAGCAGCTTTGGGGGATGGGTAGAGACCCAGTACTTC. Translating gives CASSFGGWVETQYF.

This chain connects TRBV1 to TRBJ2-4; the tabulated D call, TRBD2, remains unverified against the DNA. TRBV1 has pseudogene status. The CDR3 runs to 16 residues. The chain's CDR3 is CTSSHRGGPTKNIQYF. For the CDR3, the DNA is TGCACCAGCAGCCACCGGGGGGGCCCAACCAAAAACATTCAGTACTTC.

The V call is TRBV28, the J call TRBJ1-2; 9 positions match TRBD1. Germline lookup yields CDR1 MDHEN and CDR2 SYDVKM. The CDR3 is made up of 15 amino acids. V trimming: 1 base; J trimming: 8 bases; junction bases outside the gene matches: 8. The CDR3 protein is CASSLFPDRGKGYTF. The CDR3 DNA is TGTGCCAGCAGTTTATTCCCCGACAGGGGGAAAGGCTACACCTTC.

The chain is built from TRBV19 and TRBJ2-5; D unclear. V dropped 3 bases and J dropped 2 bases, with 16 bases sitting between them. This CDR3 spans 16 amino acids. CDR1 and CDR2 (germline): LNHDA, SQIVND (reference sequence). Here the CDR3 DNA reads TGTGCCAGTAGTATCACCTTTCGCCGGAGACAAGAGACCCAGTACTTC. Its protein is CASSITFRRRQETQYF.

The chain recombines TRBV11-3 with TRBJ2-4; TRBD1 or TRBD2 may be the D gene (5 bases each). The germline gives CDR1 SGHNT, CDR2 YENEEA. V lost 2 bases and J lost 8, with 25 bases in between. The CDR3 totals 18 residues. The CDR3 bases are TGTGCCAGCAGCTTACTACCCGGGACGGAAAACTCTTGGGACATTCAGTACTTC. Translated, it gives CASSLLPGTENSWDIQYF.

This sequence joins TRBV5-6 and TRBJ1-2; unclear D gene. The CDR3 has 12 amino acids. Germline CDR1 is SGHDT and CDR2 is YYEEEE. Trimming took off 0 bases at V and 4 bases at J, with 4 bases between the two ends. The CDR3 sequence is CASSLDIYGYTF. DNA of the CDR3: TGTGCCAGCAGCTTGGATATCTATGGCTACACCTTC.

The CDR3 nucleotides are TGTGCCAGTAGGGGACAGGGGGGTTACAATGAGCAGTTCTTC. Translation gives CASRGQGGYNEQFF. The chain is built from TRBV19 and TRBJ2-1; 11 bases line up with TRBD1. Germline CDR1 and CDR2: LNHDA and SQIVND (reference sequence). J lost 4 bases, V lost 6 bases, and 2 bases had no gene match. The CDR3 covers 14 residues.

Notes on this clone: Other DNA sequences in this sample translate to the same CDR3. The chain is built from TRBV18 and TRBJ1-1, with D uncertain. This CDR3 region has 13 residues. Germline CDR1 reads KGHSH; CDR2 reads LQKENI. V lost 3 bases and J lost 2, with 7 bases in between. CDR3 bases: TGTGCCAGCTCACCCCCCACTAACACTGAAGCTTTCTTT. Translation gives CASSPPTNTEAFF.

CDR3 nucleotide sequence: TGTGCCAGCAGCGCCGCGGGACAGAACTATGGCTACACCTTC. It translates to CASSAAGQNYGYTF. The J gene is TRBJ1-2, the V gene TRBV7-8; 7 positions match TRBD1. Germline V gene data show CDR1 as SGHVS and CDR2 as FQNEAQ. V lost 5 bases to trimming and J lost 2 bases; unmatched junction nucleotides: 5. This CDR3 region has 14 residues.

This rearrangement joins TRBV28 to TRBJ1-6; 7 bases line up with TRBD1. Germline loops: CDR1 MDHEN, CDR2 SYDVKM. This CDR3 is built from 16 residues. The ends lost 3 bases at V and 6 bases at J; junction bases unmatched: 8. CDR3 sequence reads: CASSFPAGGRNSPLHF. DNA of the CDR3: TGTGCCAGCAGTTTTCCGGCAGGGGGTCGTAATTCACCCCTCCACTTT.

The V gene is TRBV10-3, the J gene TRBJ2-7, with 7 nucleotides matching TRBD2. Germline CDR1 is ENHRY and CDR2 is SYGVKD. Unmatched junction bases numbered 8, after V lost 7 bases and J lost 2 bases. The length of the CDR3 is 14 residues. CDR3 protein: CAIKFGGGPYEQYF. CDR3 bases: TGTGCCATCAAGTTCGGGGGAGGGCCCTACGAGCAGTACTTC.

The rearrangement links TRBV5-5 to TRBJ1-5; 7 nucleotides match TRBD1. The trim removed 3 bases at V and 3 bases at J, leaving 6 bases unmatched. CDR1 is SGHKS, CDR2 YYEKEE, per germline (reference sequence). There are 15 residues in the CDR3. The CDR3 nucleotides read TGTGCCAGCAGCTCACGGGACAGTAACAATCAGCCCCAGCATTTT. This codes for CASSSRDSNNQPQHF. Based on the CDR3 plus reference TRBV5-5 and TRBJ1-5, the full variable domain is DAGVTQSPTHLIKTRGQQVTLRCSPISGHKSVSWYQQVLGQGPQFIFQYYEKEERGRGNFPDRFSARQFPNYSSELNVNALLLGDSALYLCASSSRDSNNQPQHFGDGTRLSIL.

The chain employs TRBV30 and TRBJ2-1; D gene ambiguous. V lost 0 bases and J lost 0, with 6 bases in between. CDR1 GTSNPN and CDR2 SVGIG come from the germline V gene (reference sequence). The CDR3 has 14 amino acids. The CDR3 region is CAWSVYTSYNEQFF. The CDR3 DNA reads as TGTGCCTGGAGTGTTTACACCTCCTACAATGAGCAGTTCTTC.

The CDR3: CARPTERQGETQYF. CDR3 nucleotide sequence: TGTGCCAGACCGACTGAAAGACAGGGGGAGACCCAGTACTTC. J is TRBJ2-5 and V is TRBV28; 8 positions match TRBD1. J gave up 5 bases and V 9 bases, and 11 bases lay outside the gene matches. The CDR3 extends over 14 amino acids. Germline V gene lookup returns CDR1 MDHEN and CDR2 SYDVKM.

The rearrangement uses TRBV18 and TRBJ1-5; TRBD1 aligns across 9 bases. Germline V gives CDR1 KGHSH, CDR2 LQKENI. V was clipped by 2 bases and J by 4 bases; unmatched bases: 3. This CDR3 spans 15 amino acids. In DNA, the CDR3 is TGTGCCAGCTCACCAGACAGGGGGAGGAATCAGCCCCAGCATTTT. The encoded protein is CASSPDRGRNQPQHF.